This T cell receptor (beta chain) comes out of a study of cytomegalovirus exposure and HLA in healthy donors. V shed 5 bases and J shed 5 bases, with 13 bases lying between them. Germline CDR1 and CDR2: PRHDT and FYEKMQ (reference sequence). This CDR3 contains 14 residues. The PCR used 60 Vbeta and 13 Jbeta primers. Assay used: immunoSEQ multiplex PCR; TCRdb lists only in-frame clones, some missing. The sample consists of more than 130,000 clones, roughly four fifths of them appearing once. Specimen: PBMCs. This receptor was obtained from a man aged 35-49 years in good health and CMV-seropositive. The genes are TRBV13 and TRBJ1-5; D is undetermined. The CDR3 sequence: CASSEPGYHQPQHF. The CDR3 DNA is TGTGCCAGCAGCGAACCGGGATACCATCAGCCCCAGCATTTT.